A single sample is the source of the 17 T cell receptor beta chains below, sequenced in a study of shared clonotypes between healthy human individuals. Sequencing used immunoSEQ multiplex PCR; TCRdb keeps in-frame clones, though not all of them. The profile covers some 2.1 million clones, with about 94% appearing a single time and roughly 1% taken by the ten largest. Only CD45RO-negative cells positively selected for CCR7 counted as naive CD8 cells, so terminally differentiated effector memory CD45RA+ cells were excluded. Sequencing input: naive CD8+ T cells sorted from blood. The receptors originated from a young man in good health.

The chain couples TRBV5-1 to TRBJ2-2; TRBD2 agrees at 7 bases. The CDR3 is 15 amino acids. Per the germline V gene, CDR1 is SGHRS and CDR2 is YFSETQ. Trimming took 5 bases from V and 9 from J; bases not matched to a gene: 13. The CDR3 DNA sequence: TGCGCCAGCAGATGGGGGAGCGGGACTAACCGGGAGCTGTTTTTT. It is translated as CASRWGSGTNRELFF.

The rearrangement joins TRBV4-1 to TRBJ2-7; 9 nucleotides match TRBD1. After removal of 3 bases from V and 2 bases from J, the junction contained 8 bases not matched to a gene. Germline V gene lookup returns CDR1 MGHRA and CDR2 YSYEKL. This CDR3 region has 16 residues. The CDR3 DNA is TGCGCCAGCAGCCACTCAACCGGGACAGGGCCCTACGAGCAGTACTTC. It yields the protein CASSHSTGTGPYEQYF.

The V call is TRBV4-1, the J call TRBJ2-3, with D uncertain. The germline gives CDR1 MGHRA, CDR2 YSYEKL. There are 16 residues in the CDR3. V was trimmed by 0 bases and J by 0 bases, leaving 10 bases between them. Here the CDR3 DNA reads TGCGCCAGCAGCCAAGATGGATACCCGAGCACAGATACGCAGTATTTT. This gives the protein CASSQDGYPSTDTQYF.

The V gene is TRBV28, the J gene TRBJ1-2, with D possibly being TRBD1 (5 bases). Trimming removed 6 bases at V and 0 bases at J, with 14 bases between. This CDR3 comprises 15 residues. In germline, CDR1 is MDHEN, CDR2 SYDVKM. The CDR3 here is CASRYRDLANYGYTF. The CDR3 nucleotides read TGTGCCAGCAGATATAGGGACCTCGCTAACTATGGCTACACCTTC.

The rearrangement links TRBV9 to TRBJ1-1; no clear D. V lost 0 bases, J lost 1 base, and 10 bases lay in between. Germline CDR1 SGDLS, CDR2 YYNGEE. The CDR3 runs to 15 residues. CDR3 coding DNA: TGTGCCAGCAGCGTAGACCAGGTCTCGAACACTGAAGCTTTCTTT. It is translated as CASSVDQVSNTEAFF.

The rearrangement links TRBV11-2 to TRBJ1-3; 10 bases align to TRBD1. Germline CDR1 is SGHAT and CDR2 is FQNNGV. The J segment lost 6 bases and the V segment lost 5 bases, leaving 10 bases of the junction unmatched. This CDR3 is built from 16 residues. The CDR3 DNA reads TGTGCCAGCAGCCCCCCCCGGGGACAGGGGCTAAACACCATATATTTT. Its protein is CASSPPRGQGLNTIYF.

The gene calls are TRBV6-5 and TRBJ2-7; perhaps TRBD1 as D (6 bases). The CDR3 runs 15 residues. Trimming removed 6 bases at V and 4 bases at J, with 19 bases between. Germline lookup yields CDR1 MNHEY and CDR2 SVGAGI. The CDR3: CASSLAGGSGYEQYF. CDR3 sequence (DNA): TGTGCCAGCAGCCTTGCTGGGGGCTCTGGATACGAGCAGTACTTC.

The chain recombines TRBV9 with TRBJ2-7; D perhaps matches TRBD1 (6 bases). V lost 3 bases to trimming and J lost 3 bases, with 13 bases between them. The CDR3 contains 14 residues. Germline V gene sequence: CDR1 SGDLS, CDR2 YYNGEE. The CDR3 DNA reads as TGTGCCAGCAGCGGAGGGGGAGACGGCTACGAGCAGTACTTC. Its translation: CASSGGGDGYEQYF.

The gene calls are TRBV5-6 and TRBJ2-5; TRBD1 aligns across 8 bases. With 4 bases clipped from V and 1 base from J, the junction kept 6 bases outside the gene matches. Per the germline V gene, CDR1 is SGHDT and CDR2 is YYEEEE. CDR3 length: 15 amino acids. The CDR3 loop reads CASSPVTGAQETQYF. The CDR3 DNA sequence: TGTGCCAGCAGCCCGGTGACAGGGGCCCAAGAGACCCAGTACTTC.

The chain couples TRBV20-1 to TRBJ2-1; 8 bases align to TRBD2. The CDR3 totals 11 residues. Germline V gene lookup returns CDR1 DFQATT and CDR2 SNEGSKA (reference sequence). The trim removed 3 bases at V and 8 bases at J, leaving 0 bases unmatched. In DNA, the CDR3 is TGCAGTGCTAGGACTAGCGATGAGCAGTTCTTC. Translated, it gives CSARTSDEQFF.

The genes are TRBV6-5 and TRBJ2-7, with 10 bases identical to TRBD2. Germline loops: CDR1 MNHEY, CDR2 SVGAGI. The CDR3 consists of 16 residues. V lost 4 bases to trimming and J lost 0 bases; unmatched junction nucleotides: 6. This CDR3 reads CASSFRRTSGSYEQYF. The DNA of the CDR3 is TGTGCCAGCAGTTTTCGACGGACTAGCGGCTCCTACGAGCAGTACTTC.

The genes are TRBV11-2 and TRBJ1-6, with a weak D call TRBD1 (5 bases). The V gene lost 6 bases and the J gene lost 9 bases, with 18 bases spanning the gap. Germline V CDR1 and CDR2: SGHAT, FQNNGV. This CDR3 spans 15 amino acids. The CDR3 sequence: CASSVEGDGASPLHF. Written as DNA, the CDR3 is TGTGCCAGCAGTGTCGAAGGGGACGGCGCTTCACCCCTCCACTTT.

Turning to this clone: Other DNA sequences of this sample code for an identical CDR3. The genes are TRBV30 and TRBJ2-7; maybe TRBD2 (6 bases). CDR3 length: 13 residues. The germline V gene encodes CDR1 GTSNPN and CDR2 SVGIG (reference sequence). Trimming removed 0 bases from V and 3 bases from J, with 9 bases in between. The CDR3: CAWSVGGNYEQYF. CDR3 bases: TGTGCCTGGAGTGTCGGAGGGAACTACGAGCAGTACTTC.

This sequence joins TRBV5-1 and TRBJ2-1, with 9 positions matching TRBD1. The CDR3 contains 15 residues. V was clipped by 4 bases and J by 4 bases; unmatched bases: 6. Germline CDR1 and CDR2: SGHRS and YFSETQ. As DNA, the CDR3 is TGCGCCAGCAGCGCAGGGACAGGGTTGTACAATGAGCAGTTCTTC. Protein product: CASSAGTGLYNEQFF.

Remarks on this clone: Additional DNA sequences in this sample encode the identical CDR3. The chain couples TRBV4-1 to TRBJ2-7, with a tentative D call TRBD1 (6 bases). Trimming pared 1 base from V and 3 bases from J, leaving 10 bases between. This CDR3 is built from 14 residues. In germline, CDR1 is MGHRA, CDR2 YSYEKL. CDR3 region: CASSQGRGSYEQYF. In nucleotides, the CDR3 is TGCGCCAGCAGCCAAGGAAGGGGGAGCTACGAGCAGTACTTC.

CDR3 in DNA: TGTGCCAGCAGCCCTACTCAAATATACGGTCCTCGGGAGCAGTACTTC. It translates to CASSPTQIYGPREQYF. V usage is TRBV7-9 and J usage is TRBJ2-7; D uncertain. Germline V gene sequence: CDR1 SEHNR, CDR2 FQNEAQ (reference sequence). Trimming stripped 5 bases from V and 7 bases from J, with 24 bases between. The CDR3 is made up of 16 amino acids.

About this clone: The sample carries other DNA sequences with the same CDR3. This rearrangement joins TRBV6-5 to TRBJ1-6, with TRBD1 matching 8 bases. The CDR3 consists of 14 residues. The germline gives CDR1 MNHEY, CDR2 SVGAGI. V trimming: 6 bases; J trimming: 7 bases; junction bases outside the gene matches: 5. For the CDR3, the DNA is TGTGCCAGCAGACTTACAGGGGGGAATTCACCCCTCCACTTT. It yields the protein CASRLTGGNSPLHF.